Listed here are 23 T cell receptor beta chains from one sample, sequenced in a study of blood T cell repertoires in COVID-19 (dated by TCRdb to the early 2020s). Preparation of the library involved the immunoSEQ multiplex PCR assay. What TCRdb holds here is the immuneACCESS table cut down to in-frame rearrangements. Part of the clones is not present; checked against another copy, under half of the missing clones reflect an unresolved V gene, and the others are unexplained. Counted in this sample were fewer than 250,000 clones; 65% to 85% of them appeared once. The ten largest clones add up to 6.5% to 9% of the sample. What was sequenced was PBMCs or T cells enriched from blood (not recorded which). All receptors derive from a woman in her 40s with acute COVID-19.

The chain employs TRBV3-1 (or the pseudogene TRBV3-2) and TRBJ2-3, with D tentatively TRBD2 (5 bases). The CDR3 contains 15 residues. The V gene's germline CDR1 is LGHDT and CDR2 YNNKEL (reference sequence). V was trimmed by 7 bases and J by 4 bases, leaving 18 bases between them. The CDR3 DNA sequence: TGTGCCAGCACTCGAAAGTGGGGAGTGCCAGATACGCAGTATTTT. Protein sequence: CASTRKWGVPDTQYF.

This clone was seen only once. The rearrangement uses TRBV30 and TRBJ1-6; 9 nucleotides match TRBD1. V shed 5 bases and J 4 bases; nucleotides not matched to a gene: 3. The length of the CDR3 is 14 residues. Germline V gives CDR1 GTSNPN, CDR2 SVGIG (reference sequence). CDR3 protein: CAWGGQGYNSPLHF. CDR3 DNA: TGTGCCTGGGGGGGACAGGGTTATAATTCACCCCTCCACTTT. Complete variable domain (other parts from reference TRBV30 and TRBJ1-6): SQTIHQWPATLVQPVGSPLSLECTVEGTSNPNLYWYRQAAGRGLQLLFYSVGIGQISSEVPQNLSASRPQDRQFILSSKKLLLSDSGFYLCAWGGQGYNSPLHFGNGTRLTVT.

This clone was detected a few times. The chain joins TRBV9 to TRBJ2-7, with 7 bases matching TRBD2. Germline-derived CDR1 and CDR2 are SGDLS and YYNGEE. CDR3 length: 12 residues. V lost 3 bases, J lost 6 bases, and 3 bases stayed unmatched. Here the CDR3 reads CASSGGGFEQYF. Written as DNA, the CDR3 is TGTGCCAGCAGCGGGGGGGGTTTCGAGCAGTACTTC.

The chain recombines TRBV6-2 or TRBV6-3 with TRBJ1-2, with no clear D. With 1 base removed from V and 0 bases from J, the gap between germline ends came to 9 bases. Germline V lookup: CDR1 MNHEY, CDR2 SVGEGT. This CDR3 has 15 amino acids. The CDR3 sequence is CASSYFSPANYGYTF. CDR3 DNA: TGTGCCAGCAGTTACTTCTCTCCGGCTAACTATGGCTACACCTTC.

The genes are TRBV6-1 and TRBJ2-2, with D unresolved. The CDR3 runs to 14 residues. The ends were cut back, 2 bases at V and 2 bases at J, with 6 bases in the middle. Looked up from germline, CDR1 is MNHNS and CDR2 is SASEGT. The CDR3 sequence: CASSELSNTGELFF. In DNA, the CDR3 is TGTGCCAGCAGTGAATTATCTAACACCGGGGAGCTGTTTTTT.

The V call is TRBV28, the J call TRBJ2-7; D call uncertain. The V and J ends lost 3 bases and 3 bases respectively, with 21 bases between them. The CDR3 is made up of 17 amino acids. Per the germline V gene, CDR1 is MDHEN and CDR2 is SYDVKM. The CDR3 spells CASSLVQPRAVLYEQYF. DNA for the CDR3: TGTGCCAGCAGTTTGGTACAGCCACGCGCCGTTCTCTACGAGCAGTACTTC.

The V call is TRBV5-1, the J call TRBJ2-1; D possibly corresponds to TRBD2 (5 bases). CDR1 and CDR2 from the germline V gene are SGHRS and YFSETQ. The CDR3 covers 11 residues. The V gene lost 5 bases and the J gene lost 12 bases, with 12 bases spanning the gap. This chain's CDR3 is CASSLEGGQFF. In DNA, the CDR3 is TGCGCCAGCAGTCTTGAGGGTGGGCAGTTCTTC.

This clone was detected once. J is TRBJ1-6 and V is TRBV7-8, with 10 bases fitting TRBD1. This CDR3 spans 15 amino acids. Germline V gene sequence: CDR1 SGHVS, CDR2 FQNEAQ. Unmatched junction bases numbered 3, after V lost 4 bases and J lost 6 bases. CDR3 sequence (DNA): TGTGCCAGCAGCTCCCGGGACAGGGGTAATTCACCCCTCCACTTT. Translated: CASSSRDRGNSPLHF.

The chain is built from TRBV7-9 and TRBJ2-3; no firm D call. The V end lost 1 base, the J end lost 6 bases, and 8 bases lay between the germline ends. CDR1 is SEHNR and CDR2 is FQNEAQ in the germline V gene (reference sequence). This CDR3 is built from 13 residues. CDR3 sequence reads: CASSLVLGDTQYF. The DNA for the CDR3 is TGTGCCAGCAGCTTAGTCCTCGGGGATACGCAGTATTTT. Full variable domain (missing parts from reference TRBV7-9 and TRBJ2-3): DTGVSQNPRHKITKRGQNVTFRCDPISEHNRLYWYRQTLGQGPEFLTYFQNEAQLEKSRLLSDRFSAERPKGSFSTLEIQRTEQGDSAMYLCASSLVLGDTQYFGPGTRLTVL.

This clone was observed a few times. V and J are TRBV11-2 and TRBJ1-5; TRBD1 matches at 7 bases. After removal of 4 bases from V and 4 bases from J, the junction contained 1 base not matched to a gene. The CDR3 has 13 amino acids. CDR1 SGHAT and CDR2 FQNNGV come from the germline V gene. Here the CDR3 reads CASSSRGNQPQHF. CDR3 bases: TGTGCCAGCAGCTCCAGGGGGAATCAGCCCCAGCATTTT.

The table lists this clone with a count of one. This chain connects TRBV2 to TRBJ2-1; 11 nucleotides align to TRBD2. The CDR3 loop spans 15 amino acids. V dropped 6 bases and J dropped 6; count of bases not matched to a gene: 7. The V gene's germline CDR1 is SNHLY and CDR2 FYNNEI. CDR3 loop: CASRATSGSVNEQFF. CDR3 nucleotide sequence: TGTGCCAGCAGGGCAACTAGCGGGAGCGTCAATGAGCAGTTCTTC.

The chain is built from TRBV5-1 and TRBJ2-7, with a possible D match to TRBD1 (6 bases). The CDR3 has 15 amino acids. Germline V gene lookup returns CDR1 SGHRS and CDR2 YFSETQ. Trimming shortened V by 4 bases and J by 0 bases, and 14 bases separated the two germline ends. The CDR3 DNA is TGCGCCAGCAGCATTGGGACACCTAGCTCCTACGAGCAGTACTTC. The encoded protein is CASSIGTPSSYEQYF.

This clone has only one observation. V usage is TRBV7-3 and J usage is TRBJ1-1, with 7 bases that match TRBD1. The CDR3 contains 13 residues. Per germline, CDR1 SGHTA and CDR2 FQGTGA. V was clipped by 0 bases and J by 8 bases; unmatched bases: 3. CDR3 nucleotides: TGTGCCAGCAGCTTAACGGGACAGCAAGAAGCTTTCTTT. Amino acid sequence: CASSLTGQQEAFF.

The chain carries TRBV11-3 and TRBJ2-2, with a weak D call TRBD1 (6 bases). Trimming left V 1 base short and J 5 bases short, with 14 bases between. CDR1 is SGHNT, CDR2 YENEEA, per germline. This CDR3 spans 16 amino acids. The CDR3 protein is CASSLATGWGTGELFF. CDR3 sequence (DNA): TGTGCCAGCAGCTTAGCTACAGGGTGGGGGACCGGGGAGCTGTTTTTT.

In DNA, the CDR3 is TGTGCCAGCGCCCGAGGTACGGGTTCCGGGGAGCTGTTTTTT. Protein product: CASARGTGSGELFF. The chain couples TRBV24-1 to TRBJ2-2; D uncertain. The CDR3 consists of 14 residues. The germline V gene encodes CDR1 KGHDR and CDR2 SFDVKD. Deletions cut 11 bases from V and 6 bases from J, with 18 bases between.

CDR3 sequence: CASSLMGQANTEAFF. In DNA, the CDR3 is TGTGCCAGCAGCTTGATGGGACAGGCCAACACTGAAGCTTTCTTT. The V call is TRBV7-3, the J call TRBJ1-1, with TRBD1 matching over 8 bases. With 3 bases clipped from V and 2 bases from J, the junction kept 5 bases outside the gene matches. This CDR3 contains 15 residues. Per germline, CDR1 SGHTA and CDR2 FQGTGA.

The V and J genes are TRBV15 and TRBJ2-3; weak D call: TRBD1 (7 bases). The germline CDR1 and CDR2 sequences are LNHNV and YYDKDF (reference sequence). This CDR3 has 16 residues. Trimming took 0 bases from V and 1 from J, leaving 11 bases between them. The CDR3 loop reads CATSRDSRGGTDTQYF. Written as DNA, the CDR3 is TGTGCCACCAGCAGAGATTCCAGGGGGGGCACAGATACGCAGTATTTT. The variable domain in full, with the rest retrieved from reference TRBV15 and TRBJ2-3, is DAMVIQNPRYQVTQFGKPVTLSCSQTLNHNVMYWYQQKSSQAPKLLFHYYDKDFNNEADTPDNFQSRRPNTSFCFLDIRSPGLGDTAMYLCATSRDSRGGTDTQYFGPGTRLTVL.

This clone was observed a single time. This CDR3 reads CASSLDRELGEQYF. For the CDR3, the DNA is TGTGCCAGCAGCTTGGATCGGGAGCTCGGCGAGCAGTACTTC. The chain uses TRBV5-4 and TRBJ2-7; possibly TRBD2 for D (6 bases). This CDR3 spans 14 amino acids. The germline V gene encodes CDR1 SGHNT and CDR2 YYREEE (reference sequence). V dropped 0 bases and J dropped 6 bases, with 13 bases sitting between them.

This clone was seen just once. The rearrangement links TRBV15 to TRBJ2-5; 9 nucleotides agree with TRBD1. This CDR3 is built from 16 residues. Per germline, CDR1 LNHNV and CDR2 YYDKDF (reference sequence). The trim removed 5 bases at V and 5 bases at J, leaving 12 bases unmatched. DNA for the CDR3: TGTGCCACCAGCGCCGGGACAGGGTTTGGGGGGGAGACCCAGTACTTC. It yields the protein CATSAGTGFGGETQYF.

V usage is TRBV10-3 and J usage is TRBJ1-1; 8 bases are shared with TRBD1. Per germline, CDR1 ENHRY and CDR2 SYGVKD. V dropped 7 bases and J dropped 2; count of bases not matched to a gene: 33. There are 23 residues in the CDR3. Here the CDR3 DNA reads TGTGCCATCAAGCCCGGGACAGGTCCTATTCAGCCTTCCTACCGGACAACTAACACTGAAGCTTTCTTT. Protein sequence: CAIKPGTGPIQPSYRTTNTEAFF.

This chain links TRBV28 with TRBJ2-2; D unresolved. CDR1 MDHEN and CDR2 SYDVKM come from the germline V gene. The CDR3 totals 15 residues. V was cut by 2 bases and J by 0 bases, with 7 bases left in between. The CDR3 DNA reads TGTGCCAGCAGTTTAACCGGTCCGAACACCGGGGAGCTGTTTTTT. It encodes CASSLTGPNTGELFF.

This clone was counted a few times. The CDR3 DNA sequence: TGTGCCACCAGTGATGCTGTCGACAGCTACAATGAGCAGTTCTTC. It yields the protein CATSDAVDSYNEQFF. The chain joins TRBV24-1 to TRBJ2-1; tentatively, D is TRBD1 (5 bases). The V gene's germline CDR1 is KGHDR and CDR2 SFDVKD. The V and J ends lost 3 bases and 3 bases respectively, with 11 bases between them. CDR3 length: 15 amino acids.

The chain has TRBV7-2 and TRBJ2-2, with D perhaps TRBD1 (6 bases). Germline V gene data show CDR1 as SGHTA and CDR2 as FQGNSA. CDR3 length equals 17 residues. V lost 0 bases and J lost 5, with 16 bases in between. CDR3 coding DNA: TGTGCCAGCAGCTTAGCGCTAGGCAGGGGACGGACCGGGGAGCTGTTTTTT. It encodes CASSLALGRGRTGELFF.